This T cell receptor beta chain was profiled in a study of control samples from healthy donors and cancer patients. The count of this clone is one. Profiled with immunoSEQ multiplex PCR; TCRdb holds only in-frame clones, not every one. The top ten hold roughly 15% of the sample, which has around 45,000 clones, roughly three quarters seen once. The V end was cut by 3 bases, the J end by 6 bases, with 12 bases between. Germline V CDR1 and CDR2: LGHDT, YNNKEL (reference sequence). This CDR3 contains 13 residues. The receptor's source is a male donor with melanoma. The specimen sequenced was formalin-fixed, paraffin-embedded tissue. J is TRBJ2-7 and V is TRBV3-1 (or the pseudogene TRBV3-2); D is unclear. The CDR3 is CASSHLDPFEQYF. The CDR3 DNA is TGTGCCAGCAGCCACTTAGACCCCTTCGAGCAGTACTTC.